The T cell receptor beta chain under discussion was sequenced for a study of blood T cell repertoires in COVID-19 (dated by TCRdb to the early 2020s). In the study overall: Samples from collaborators originated in the United States, Italy and Spain and spanned both the acute and convalescent phases of COVID-19. The material from the prospective study consisted of cDNA or gDNA derived from T cells, B-cell-depleted T cells, or PBMCs. Deeply sampled blood TCRbeta repertoires from subjects exposed to, actively infected with, or recovered from COVID-19 were included in the dataset. A freely available public database, intended as a resource for researchers studying the immune response to SARS-CoV-2, is where the repertoires were released. The samples were drawn from two sources: the first 160 participants of the ongoing ImmuneRACE study, and 1,254 subjects contributed by 6 global collaborators. Nearly every sample came with metadata listing a de-identified subject ID, COVID-19 status, age in years and sex. HLA class I and class II types, where available, came from metadata supplied by the sample provider rather than from assay-based typing.

Overall study outcomes, separate from this receptor: How much clinical and demographic metadata was included differed by source and by participant, and the metadata was provided uncurated.

Regarding this clone: Its binding antigen is unknown. Per-base qualities were not stored, and no clone one base away is much larger.

TCRbeta CDR3 regions were amplified from genomic DNA by means of the immunoSEQ Assay, a bias-controlled multiplex PCR. Processing in the source paper ran as follows. Nucleated cell counts per sample were estimated from amplification of reference gene primers within the assay. To quantify the absolute abundance of each unique TCRbeta CDR3 rearrangement, sequence reads were collapsed and filtered. Productive Simpson clonality was computed per sample as the square root of Simpson's diversity index over productive rearrangements. The source is immuneACCESS, and TCRdb retained only in-frame sequences with V and J called. Part of the clones is not carried over; for the studies checked, unresolved V genes explain less than half of this, and the remainder is unexplained. From that table come the V and J calls and clone size; the DNA was used to work out D and trimming. This sample lists approximately 140,000 clones; 82% were detected once. The ten largest clones capture roughly 15% of the sample.

V lost 1 base and J lost 8 bases; the stretch between them is 8 bases long. The CDR3 goes from the cysteine to the phenylalanine over 13 residues. The sequence is cut down to CDR3 DNA, 39 bases in frame from base 1. The germline V gene supplies CDR1 MGHRA and CDR2 YSYEKL. Whole blood was collected in K2EDTA tubes by collaborating institutions according to the institutions' own protocols. For TCRbeta analysis, collaborators shipped samples in one of three forms: frozen whole blood, isolated PBMCs, or DNA extracted from either of those sample types. This chain is built from TRBV4-1 and TRBJ1-4; 5 matching bases give a weak D call of TRBD1. Sequenced: peripheral blood. This TCR came from a human donor with acute or convalescent COVID-19. The donor label of this sample is uncertain. The nucleotides are TGCGCCAGCAGCCAAGGGGGACTGGAAAAACTGTTTTTT. The resulting protein is CASSQGGLEKLFF.